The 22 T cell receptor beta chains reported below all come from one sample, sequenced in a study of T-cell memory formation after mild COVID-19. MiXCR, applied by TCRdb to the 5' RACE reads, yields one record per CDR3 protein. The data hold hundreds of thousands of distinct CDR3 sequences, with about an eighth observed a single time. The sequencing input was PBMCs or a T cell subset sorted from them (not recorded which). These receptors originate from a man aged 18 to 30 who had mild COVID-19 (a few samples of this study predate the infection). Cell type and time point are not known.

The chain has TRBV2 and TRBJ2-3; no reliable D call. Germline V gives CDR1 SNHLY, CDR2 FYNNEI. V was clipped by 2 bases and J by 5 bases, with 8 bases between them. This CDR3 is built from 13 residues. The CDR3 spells CASSEPHQDTQYF. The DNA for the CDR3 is TGTGCCAGCAGTGAACCCCACCAAGATACGCAGTATTTT.

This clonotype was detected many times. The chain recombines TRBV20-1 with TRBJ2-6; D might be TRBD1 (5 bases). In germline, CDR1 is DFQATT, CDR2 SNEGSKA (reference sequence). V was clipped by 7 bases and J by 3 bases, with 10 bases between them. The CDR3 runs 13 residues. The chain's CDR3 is CSVGGHGANVLTF. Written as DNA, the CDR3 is TGCAGTGTCGGCGGACATGGGGCCAACGTCCTGACTTTC.

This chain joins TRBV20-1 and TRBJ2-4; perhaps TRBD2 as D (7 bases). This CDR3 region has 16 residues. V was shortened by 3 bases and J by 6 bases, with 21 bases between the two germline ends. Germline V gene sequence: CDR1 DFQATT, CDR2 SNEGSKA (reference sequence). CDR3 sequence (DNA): TGCAGTGCTAGGCCCCCGAGGAGCGGGGACATAAACATTCAGTACTTC. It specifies CSARPPRSGDINIQYF.

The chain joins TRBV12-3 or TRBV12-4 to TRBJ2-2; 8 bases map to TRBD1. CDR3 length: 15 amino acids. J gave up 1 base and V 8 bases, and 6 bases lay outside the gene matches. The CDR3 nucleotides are TGTGCCAGCGGCAGGGACAGGCTGAACACCGGGGAGCTGTTTTTT. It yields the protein CASGRDRLNTGELFF.

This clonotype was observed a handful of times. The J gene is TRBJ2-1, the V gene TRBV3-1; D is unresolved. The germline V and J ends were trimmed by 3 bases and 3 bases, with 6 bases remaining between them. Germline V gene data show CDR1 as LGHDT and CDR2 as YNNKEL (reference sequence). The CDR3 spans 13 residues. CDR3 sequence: CASSQAGYNEQFF. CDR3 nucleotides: TGTGCCAGCAGCCAGGCAGGCTACAATGAGCAGTTCTTC.

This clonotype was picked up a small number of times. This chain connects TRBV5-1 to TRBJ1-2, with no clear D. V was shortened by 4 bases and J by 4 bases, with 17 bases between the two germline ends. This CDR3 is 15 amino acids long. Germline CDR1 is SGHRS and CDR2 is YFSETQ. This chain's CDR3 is CASSPGTAVGYGYTF. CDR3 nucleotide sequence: TGCGCCAGCAGCCCTGGTACGGCAGTGGGCTATGGCTACACCTTC.

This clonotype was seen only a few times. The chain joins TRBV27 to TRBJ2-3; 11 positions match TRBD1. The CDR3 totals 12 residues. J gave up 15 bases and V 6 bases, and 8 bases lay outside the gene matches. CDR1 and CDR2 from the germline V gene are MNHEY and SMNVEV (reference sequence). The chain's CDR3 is CASSLGQGGVYF. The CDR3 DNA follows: TGTGCCAGCAGCTTGGGACAGGGGGGGGTCTATTTT.

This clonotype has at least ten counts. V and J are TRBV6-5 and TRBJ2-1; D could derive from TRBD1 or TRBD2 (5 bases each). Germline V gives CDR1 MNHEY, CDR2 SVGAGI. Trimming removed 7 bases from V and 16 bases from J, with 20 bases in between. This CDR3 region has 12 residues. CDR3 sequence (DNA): TGTGCCAGCATTGCCCCTTCGGGGACCCCCTTCTTC. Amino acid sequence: CASIAPSGTPFF.

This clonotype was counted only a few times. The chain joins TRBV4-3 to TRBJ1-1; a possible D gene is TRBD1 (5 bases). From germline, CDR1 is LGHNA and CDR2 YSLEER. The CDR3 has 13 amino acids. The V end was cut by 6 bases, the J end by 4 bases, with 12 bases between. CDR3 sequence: CASRQGGSTEAFF. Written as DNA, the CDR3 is TGCGCCAGCAGGCAGGGCGGGAGCACTGAAGCTTTCTTT.

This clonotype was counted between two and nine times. Here the CDR3 reads CAGTRQGGTDTQYF. CDR3 DNA sequence: TGTGCCGGCACTAGACAGGGCGGCACAGATACGCAGTATTTT. The chain carries TRBV18 and TRBJ2-3, with 7 bases identical to TRBD1. The germline V gene has CDR1 KGHSH and CDR2 LQKENI. The CDR3 has 14 residues. V dropped 11 bases and J dropped 1; count of bases not matched to a gene: 9.

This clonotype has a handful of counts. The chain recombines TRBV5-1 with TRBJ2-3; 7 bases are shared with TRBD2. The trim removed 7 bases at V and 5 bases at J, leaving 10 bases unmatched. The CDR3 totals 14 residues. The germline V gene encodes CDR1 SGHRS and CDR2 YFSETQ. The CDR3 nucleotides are TGCGCCAGCTCGGGGGGAAGCTGGCGAGATACGCAGTATTTT. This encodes CASSGGSWRDTQYF.

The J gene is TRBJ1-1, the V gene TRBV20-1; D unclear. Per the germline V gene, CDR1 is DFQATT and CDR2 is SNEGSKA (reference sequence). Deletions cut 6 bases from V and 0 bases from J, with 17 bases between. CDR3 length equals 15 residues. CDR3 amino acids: CSAINSGLMNTEAFF. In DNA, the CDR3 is TGCAGTGCGATCAACTCAGGACTGATGAACACTGAAGCTTTCTTT.

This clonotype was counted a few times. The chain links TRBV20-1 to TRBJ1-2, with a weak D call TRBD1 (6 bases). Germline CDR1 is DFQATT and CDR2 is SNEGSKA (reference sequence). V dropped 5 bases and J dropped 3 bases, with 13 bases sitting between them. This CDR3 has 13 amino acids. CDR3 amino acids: CSAPNRDHYGYTF. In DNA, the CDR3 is TGCAGTGCTCCCAACAGGGACCACTATGGCTACACCTTC.

The CDR3 DNA is TGCAGGGTAGAGAGGGGGGAGAGCACAGATACGCAGTATTTT. The encoded protein is CRVERGESTDTQYF. The rearrangement uses TRBV20-1 and TRBJ2-3, with D perhaps assigned TRBD1 or TRBD2 (6 bases each). The germline V gene encodes CDR1 DFQATT and CDR2 SNEGSKA (reference sequence). The CDR3 has 14 residues.

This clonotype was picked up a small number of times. The CDR3 sequence is CASSLEAAFYGYTF. For the CDR3, the DNA is TGCGCCAGCAGCTTGGAGGCAGCTTTCTATGGCTACACCTTC. The J gene is TRBJ1-2, the V gene TRBV5-1, with D hard to call. The CDR3 totals 14 residues. CDR1 is SGHRS and CDR2 is YFSETQ in the germline V gene. V was pared by 0 bases and J by 4 bases, with 10 bases between.

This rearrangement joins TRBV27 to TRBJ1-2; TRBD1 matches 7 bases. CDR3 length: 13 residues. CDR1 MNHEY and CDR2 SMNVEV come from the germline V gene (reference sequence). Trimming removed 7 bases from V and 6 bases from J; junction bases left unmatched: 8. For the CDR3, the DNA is TGTGCCAGCACCCGTGACAGGGATCATGGCTACACCTTC. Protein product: CASTRDRDHGYTF.

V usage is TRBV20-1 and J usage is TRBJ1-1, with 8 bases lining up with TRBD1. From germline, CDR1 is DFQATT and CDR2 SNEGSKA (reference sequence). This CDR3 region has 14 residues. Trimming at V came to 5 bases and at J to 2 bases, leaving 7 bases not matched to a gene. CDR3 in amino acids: CSAPAGTGNTEAFF. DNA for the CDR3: TGCAGTGCTCCTGCCGGGACAGGTAACACTGAAGCTTTCTTT.

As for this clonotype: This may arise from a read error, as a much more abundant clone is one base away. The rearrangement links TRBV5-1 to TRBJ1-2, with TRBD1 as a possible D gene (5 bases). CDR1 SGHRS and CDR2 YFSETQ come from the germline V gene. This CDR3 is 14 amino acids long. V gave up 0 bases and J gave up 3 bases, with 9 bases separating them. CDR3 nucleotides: TGCGCCAGCAGCTTGGGACAGCGGGACTATGGCTACACCTTC. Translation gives CASSLGQRDYGYTF.

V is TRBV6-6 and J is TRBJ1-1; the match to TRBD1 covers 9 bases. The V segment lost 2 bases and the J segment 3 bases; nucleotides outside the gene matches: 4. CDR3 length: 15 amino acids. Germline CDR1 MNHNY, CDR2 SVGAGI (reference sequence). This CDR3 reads CASSYPQGADTEAFF. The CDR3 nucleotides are TGTGCCAGCAGTTACCCACAGGGGGCTGACACTGAAGCTTTCTTT.

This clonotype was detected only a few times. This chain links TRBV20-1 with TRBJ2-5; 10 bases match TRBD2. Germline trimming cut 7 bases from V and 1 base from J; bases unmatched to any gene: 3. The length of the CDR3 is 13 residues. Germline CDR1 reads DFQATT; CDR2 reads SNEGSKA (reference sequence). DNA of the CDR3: TGCAGTGGACGACTAGCGGGCCAAGAGACCCAGTACTTC. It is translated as CSGRLAGQETQYF.

DNA of the CDR3: TGCGCCAGCAGCTTGGCGCCAGGGGACAATTCACCCCTCCACTTT. It specifies CASSLAPGDNSPLHF. The chain links TRBV5-1 to TRBJ1-6, with D tentatively TRBD1 (6 bases). CDR3 size: 15 residues. V was shortened by 0 bases and J by 7 bases, with 11 bases between the two germline ends. CDR1 and CDR2 from the germline V gene are SGHRS and YFSETQ.

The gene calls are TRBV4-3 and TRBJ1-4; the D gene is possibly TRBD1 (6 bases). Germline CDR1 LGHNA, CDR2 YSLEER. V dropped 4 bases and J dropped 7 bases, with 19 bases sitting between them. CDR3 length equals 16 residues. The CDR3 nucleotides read TGCGCCAGCAGCCCGGAGCATAGGGGGGGGTTTGAAAAACTGTTTTTT. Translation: CASSPEHRGGFEKLFF.